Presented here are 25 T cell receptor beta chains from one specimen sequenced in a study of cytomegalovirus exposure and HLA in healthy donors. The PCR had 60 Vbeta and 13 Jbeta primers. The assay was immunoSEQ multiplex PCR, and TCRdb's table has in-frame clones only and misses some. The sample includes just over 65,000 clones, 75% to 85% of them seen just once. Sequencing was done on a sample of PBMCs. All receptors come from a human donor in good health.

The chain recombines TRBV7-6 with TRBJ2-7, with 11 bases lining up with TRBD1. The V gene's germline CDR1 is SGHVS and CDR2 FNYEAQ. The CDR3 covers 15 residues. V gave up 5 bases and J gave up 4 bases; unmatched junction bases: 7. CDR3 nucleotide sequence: TGTGCCAGCAGCCTGACCGGGACAGGGGGATACGAGCAGTACTTC. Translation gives CASSLTGTGGYEQYF.

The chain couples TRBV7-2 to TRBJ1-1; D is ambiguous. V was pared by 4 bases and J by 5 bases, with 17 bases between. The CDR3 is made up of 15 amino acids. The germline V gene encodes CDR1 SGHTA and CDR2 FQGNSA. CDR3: CASSSPHRGQTEAFF. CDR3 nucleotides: TGTGCCAGCAGCTCGCCACATCGCGGTCAGACTGAAGCTTTCTTT.

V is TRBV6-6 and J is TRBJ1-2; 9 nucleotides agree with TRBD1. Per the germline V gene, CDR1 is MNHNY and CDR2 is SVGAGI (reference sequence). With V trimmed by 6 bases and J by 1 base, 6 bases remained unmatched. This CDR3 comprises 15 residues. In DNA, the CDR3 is TGTGCCAGCAGGCAACAGGGGGCTGATAACTATGGCTACACCTTC. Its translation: CASRQQGADNYGYTF.

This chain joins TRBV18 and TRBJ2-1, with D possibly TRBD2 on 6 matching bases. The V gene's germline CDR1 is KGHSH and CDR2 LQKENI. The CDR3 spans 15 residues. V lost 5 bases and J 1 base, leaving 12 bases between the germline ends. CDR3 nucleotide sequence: TGTGCCAGCTCATATTGGGGGGATTCCTACAATGAGCAGTTCTTC. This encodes CASSYWGDSYNEQFF.

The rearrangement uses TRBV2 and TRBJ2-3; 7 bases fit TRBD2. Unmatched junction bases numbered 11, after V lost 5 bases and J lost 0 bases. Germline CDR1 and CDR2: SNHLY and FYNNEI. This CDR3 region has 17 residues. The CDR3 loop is CASSTTLLAISTDTQYF. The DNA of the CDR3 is TGTGCCAGCAGTACTACCCTACTAGCGATAAGCACAGATACGCAGTATTTT.

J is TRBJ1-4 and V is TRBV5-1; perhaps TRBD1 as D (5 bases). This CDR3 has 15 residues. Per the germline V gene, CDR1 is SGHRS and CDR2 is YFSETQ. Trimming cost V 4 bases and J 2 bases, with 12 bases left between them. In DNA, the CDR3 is TGCGCCAGCAGCCGCGCCAGGGTGACTAATGAAAAACTGTTTTTT. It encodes CASSRARVTNEKLFF.

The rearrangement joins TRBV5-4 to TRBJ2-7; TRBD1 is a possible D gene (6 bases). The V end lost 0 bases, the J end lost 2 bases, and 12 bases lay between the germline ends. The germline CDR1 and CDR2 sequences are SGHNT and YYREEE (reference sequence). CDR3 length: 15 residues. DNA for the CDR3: TGTGCCAGCAGCTTGGACCAGGGGAGCCCCTACGAGCAGTACTTC. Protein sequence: CASSLDQGSPYEQYF.

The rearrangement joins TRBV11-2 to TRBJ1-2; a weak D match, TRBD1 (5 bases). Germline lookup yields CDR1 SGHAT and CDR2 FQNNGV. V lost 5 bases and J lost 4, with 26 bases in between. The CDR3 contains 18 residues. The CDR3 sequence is CASSLRRGRVRPVYGYTF. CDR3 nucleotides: TGTGCCAGCAGCCTACGAAGGGGCAGGGTGAGACCCGTCTATGGCTACACCTTC.

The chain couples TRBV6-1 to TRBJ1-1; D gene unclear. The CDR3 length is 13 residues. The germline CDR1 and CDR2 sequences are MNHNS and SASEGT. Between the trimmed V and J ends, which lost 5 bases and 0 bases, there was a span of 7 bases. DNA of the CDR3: TGTGCCAGCAGTTATACAATGAACACTGAAGCTTTCTTT. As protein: CASSYTMNTEAFF.

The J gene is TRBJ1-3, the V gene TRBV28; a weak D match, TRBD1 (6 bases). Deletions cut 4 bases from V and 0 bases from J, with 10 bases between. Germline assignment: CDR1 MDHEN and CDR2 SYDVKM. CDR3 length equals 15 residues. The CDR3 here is CASSSTGNSGNTIYF. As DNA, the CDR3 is TGTGCCAGCAGTTCTACAGGGAACTCTGGAAACACCATATATTTT.

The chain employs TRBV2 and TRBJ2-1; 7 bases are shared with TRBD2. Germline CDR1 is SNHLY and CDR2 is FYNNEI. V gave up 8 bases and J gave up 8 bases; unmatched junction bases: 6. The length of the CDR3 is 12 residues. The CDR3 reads CASGRVGYEQFF. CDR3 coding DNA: TGTGCCAGCGGGAGGGTAGGGTATGAGCAGTTCTTC.

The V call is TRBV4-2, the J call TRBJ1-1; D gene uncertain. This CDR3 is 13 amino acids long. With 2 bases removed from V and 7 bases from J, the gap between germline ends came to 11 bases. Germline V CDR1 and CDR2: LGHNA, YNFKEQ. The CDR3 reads CASSQPIEGEAFF. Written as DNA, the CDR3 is TGTGCCAGCAGCCAACCCATTGAGGGTGAAGCTTTCTTT.

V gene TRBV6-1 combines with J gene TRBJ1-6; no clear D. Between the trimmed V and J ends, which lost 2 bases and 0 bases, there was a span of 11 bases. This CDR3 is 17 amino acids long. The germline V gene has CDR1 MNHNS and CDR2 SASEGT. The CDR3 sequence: CASSERVKSSYNSPLHF. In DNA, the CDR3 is TGTGCCAGCAGTGAACGGGTCAAGAGCTCCTATAATTCACCCCTCCACTTT.

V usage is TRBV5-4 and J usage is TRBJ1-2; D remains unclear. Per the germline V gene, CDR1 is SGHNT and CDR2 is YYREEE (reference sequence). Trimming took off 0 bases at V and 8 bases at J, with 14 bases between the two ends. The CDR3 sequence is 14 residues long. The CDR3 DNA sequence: TGTGCCAGCAGCTTGGTAGGCCGGGAGGAAGGCTACACCTTC. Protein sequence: CASSLVGREEGYTF.

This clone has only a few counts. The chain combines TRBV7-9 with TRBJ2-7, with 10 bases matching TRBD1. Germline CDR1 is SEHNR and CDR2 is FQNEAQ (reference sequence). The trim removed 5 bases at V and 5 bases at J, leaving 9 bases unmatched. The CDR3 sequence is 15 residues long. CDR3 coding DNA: TGTGCCAGCAGCCCAGGGGAGACAGGGGGCCACGAGCAGTACTTC. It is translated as CASSPGETGGHEQYF.

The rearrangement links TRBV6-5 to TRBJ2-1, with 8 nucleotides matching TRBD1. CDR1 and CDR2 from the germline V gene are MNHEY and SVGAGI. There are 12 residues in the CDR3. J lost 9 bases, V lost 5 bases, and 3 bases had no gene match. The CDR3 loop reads CASSRQGSEQFF. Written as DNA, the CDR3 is TGTGCCAGCAGTCGACAGGGGAGTGAGCAGTTCTTC.

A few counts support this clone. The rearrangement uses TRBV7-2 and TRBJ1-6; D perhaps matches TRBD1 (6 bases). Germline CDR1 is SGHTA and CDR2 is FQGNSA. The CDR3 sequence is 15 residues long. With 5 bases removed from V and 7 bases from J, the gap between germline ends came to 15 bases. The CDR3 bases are TGTGCCAGCAGCACCCCTGGCCAGGGGAATTCACCCCTCCACTTT. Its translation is CASSTPGQGNSPLHF. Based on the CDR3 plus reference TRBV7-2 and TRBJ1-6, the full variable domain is GAGVSQSPSNKVTEKGKDVELRCDPISGHTALYWYRQSLGQGLEFLIYFQGNSAPDKSGLPSDRFSAERTGGSVSTLTIQRTQQEDSAVYLCASSTPGQGNSPLHFGNGTRLTVT.

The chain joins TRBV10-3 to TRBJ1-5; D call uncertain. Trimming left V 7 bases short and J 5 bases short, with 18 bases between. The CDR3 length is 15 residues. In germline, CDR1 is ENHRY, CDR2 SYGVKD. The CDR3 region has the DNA TGTGCCATCAACGGACCCCCGCAGAGGGATCAGCCCCAGCATTTT. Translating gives CAINGPPQRDQPQHF.

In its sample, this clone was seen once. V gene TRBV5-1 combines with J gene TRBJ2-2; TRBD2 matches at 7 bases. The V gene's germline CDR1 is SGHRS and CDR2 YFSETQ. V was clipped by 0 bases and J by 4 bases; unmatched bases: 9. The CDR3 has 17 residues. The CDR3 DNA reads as TGCGCCAGCAGCTTGGCCTGGGACTATGGTGTCACCGGGGAGCTGTTTTTT. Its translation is CASSLAWDYGVTGELFF.

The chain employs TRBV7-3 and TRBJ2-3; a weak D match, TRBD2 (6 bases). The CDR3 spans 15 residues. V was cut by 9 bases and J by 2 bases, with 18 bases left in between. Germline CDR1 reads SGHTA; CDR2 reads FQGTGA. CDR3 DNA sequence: TGTGCCAGTGGAAGGGGCTGGGGGGACACAGATACGCAGTATTTT. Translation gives CASGRGWGDTDTQYF.

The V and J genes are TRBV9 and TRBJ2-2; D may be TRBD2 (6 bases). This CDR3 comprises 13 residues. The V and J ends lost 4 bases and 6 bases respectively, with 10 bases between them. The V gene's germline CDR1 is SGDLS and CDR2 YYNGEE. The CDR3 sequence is CASSQSGSGELFF. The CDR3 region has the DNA TGTGCCAGCAGCCAGAGCGGGTCCGGGGAGCTGTTTTTT.

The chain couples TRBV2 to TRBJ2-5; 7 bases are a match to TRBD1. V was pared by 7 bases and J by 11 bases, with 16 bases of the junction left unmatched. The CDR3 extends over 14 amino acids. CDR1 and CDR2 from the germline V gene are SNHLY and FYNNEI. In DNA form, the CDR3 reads TGTGCCAGCAATAGGGACAGTACCAAGAGAGGACAGTACTTC. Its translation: CASNRDSTKRGQYF.

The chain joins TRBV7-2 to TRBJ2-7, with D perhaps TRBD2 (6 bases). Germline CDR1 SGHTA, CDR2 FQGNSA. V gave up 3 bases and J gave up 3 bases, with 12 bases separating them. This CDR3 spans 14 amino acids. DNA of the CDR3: TGTGCCAGCAGCTTTGCGGGGTCCCTCTACGAGCAGTACTTC. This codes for CASSFAGSLYEQYF.

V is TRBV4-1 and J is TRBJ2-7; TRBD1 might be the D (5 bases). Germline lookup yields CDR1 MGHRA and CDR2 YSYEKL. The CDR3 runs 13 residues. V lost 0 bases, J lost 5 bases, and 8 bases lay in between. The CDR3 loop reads CASSQEIQDEQYF. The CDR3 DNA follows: TGCGCCAGCAGCCAAGAAATACAGGACGAGCAGTACTTC.

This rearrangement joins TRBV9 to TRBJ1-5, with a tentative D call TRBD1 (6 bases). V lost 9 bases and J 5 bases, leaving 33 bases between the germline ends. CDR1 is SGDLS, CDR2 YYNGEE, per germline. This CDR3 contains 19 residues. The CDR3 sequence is CAITFKTSWQGGRDQPQHF. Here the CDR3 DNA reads TGTGCCATCACCTTTAAAACCAGCTGGCAAGGGGGAAGAGATCAGCCCCAGCATTTT.